This TCR delta chain was sequenced during a study of Vδ1+ human thymocytes. Alphabeta T cells were depleted, then CD3+ Vdelta1+ Vdelta2- thymocytes were FACS-sorted. Purity of the sorted Vdelta1+ thymocytes ranged from about 98% to 99.6%. Sequences come from RNA converted to cDNA by reverse transcription. The CDR3 regions were amplified by multiplex PCR from V-gene primers to a constant-region primer. TCRdb reprocessed the multiplex PCR reads using CATT. Of roughly 55,000 delta-chain clones listed, approximately 16% were seen once; the top ten hold around 0.5%. General study points: Unlike peripheral blood Vdelta1+ controls, thymic delta-chain sequences included approximately 21% Vdelta2 and few Vdelta3. Bulk repertoire data may be misinterpreted because of unexpected Vdelta2 sequences. Thymic TRG and TRD repertoires appeared highly polyclonal, with Gaussian CDR3 length distributions.

This clone was counted between two and nine times. The antigen remains undetermined. This CDR3 is built from 18 residues. The ends lost 3 bases at V and 2 bases at J; junction bases unmatched: 13. Germline values: CDR1 TSWWSYY, CDR2 QGS. The genes are TRDV1 and TRDJ1, with 9 bases aligning to TRDD3. Input material: Vdelta1+ gamma-delta thymocytes from the thymus. Subset specified: FACS-sorted CD3+ TCRalphabeta- TCRVdelta1+ TCRVdelta2- thymocytes. The TCR sequence derives from a boy in the first two years of life who had congenital heart surgery. The CDR3 nucleotides read TGTGCTCTTGGGGAGGCCAACTGGGGGAAGACGAGGACCGATAAACTCATCTTT. It is translated as CALGEANWGKTRTDKLIF.